Below are 15 T cell receptor beta chains sequenced from a single sample in a study of cytomegalovirus exposure and HLA in healthy donors. Here immunoSEQ multiplex PCR was the method, and the copy in TCRdb shows in-frame clones only, minus some. The sample yields approximately 180,000 clones, roughly 82% seen once. The sequenced sample was PBMCs. These receptors all stem from a woman under 30 in good health and CMV-seronegative.

V is TRBV9 and J is TRBJ2-7; the D gene is possibly TRBD1 (5 bases). Germline V gives CDR1 SGDLS, CDR2 YYNGEE. This CDR3 comprises 14 residues. V lost 3 bases and J 2 bases, leaving 12 bases between the germline ends. Here the CDR3 reads CASSEGQSPYEQYF. The CDR3 region has the DNA TGTGCCAGCAGCGAGGGGCAGTCTCCCTACGAGCAGTACTTC.

CDR3 region: CASVGLFTGELFF. The CDR3 coding sequence is TGTGCCAGCGTTGGCCTTTTTACCGGGGAGCTGTTTTTT. The chain couples TRBV2 to TRBJ2-2; D not resolved. The CDR3 is 13 amino acids. The V end lost 8 bases, the J end lost 5 bases, and 12 bases lay between the germline ends. The germline V gene encodes CDR1 SNHLY and CDR2 FYNNEI.

This chain joins TRBV30 and TRBJ1-2; TRBD1 matches 7 bases. After removal of 0 bases from V and 4 bases from J, the junction contained 8 bases not matched to a gene. CDR1 and CDR2 from the germline V gene are GTSNPN and SVGIG (reference sequence). This CDR3 has 15 amino acids. The CDR3 DNA sequence: TGTGCCTGGAGTGTAAACACAGGGGTTCGCTATGGCTACACCTTC. Residues: CAWSVNTGVRYGYTF.

V gene TRBV14 combines with J gene TRBJ1-1, with D perhaps TRBD1 (5 bases). Germline CDR1 reads SGHDN; CDR2 reads FVKESK. The V gene lost 5 bases and the J gene lost 4 bases, with 14 bases spanning the gap. The CDR3 covers 14 residues. Here the CDR3 DNA reads TGTGCCAGCAGCGTCCGAGGCAGGGCCACTGAAGCTTTCTTT. It is translated as CASSVRGRATEAFF. Filled out from reference TRBV14 and TRBJ1-1, the complete variable domain reads EAGVTQFPSHSVIEKGQTVTLRCDPISGHDNLYWYRRVMGKEIKFLLHFVKESKQDESGMPNNRFLAERTGGTYSTLKVQPAELEDSGVYFCASSVRGRATEAFFGQGTRLTVV.

The chain couples TRBV5-1 to TRBJ2-7; D possibly corresponds to TRBD2 (6 bases). The germline V and J ends were trimmed by 4 bases and 3 bases, with 14 bases remaining between them. Germline V gives CDR1 SGHRS, CDR2 YFSETQ. The length of the CDR3 is 14 residues. The chain's CDR3 is CASSRETVVYEQYF. CDR3 nucleotide sequence: TGCGCCAGCAGCCGGGAGACGGTAGTCTACGAGCAGTACTTC.

The chain combines TRBV9 with TRBJ2-5; D is possibly TRBD2 (5 bases). The V end lost 3 bases, the J end lost 1 base, and 7 bases lay between the germline ends. Germline CDR1 reads SGDLS; CDR2 reads YYNGEE. The CDR3 runs to 13 residues. As DNA, the CDR3 is TGTGCCAGCAGCGAAGGACTCCAAGAGACCCAGTACTTC. Protein sequence: CASSEGLQETQYF.

The chain uses TRBV18 and TRBJ2-3, with 11 bases that match TRBD2. The CDR3 is 16 amino acids. The germline V gene encodes CDR1 KGHSH and CDR2 LQKENI. The V gene end was trimmed by 3 bases and the J gene end by 1 base; junction bases not matched to a gene: 3. The CDR3 nucleotides read TGTGCCAGCTCACCCGAGGGACTAGCGGGCACAGATACGCAGTATTTT. Translating it yields CASSPEGLAGTDTQYF.

The chain joins TRBV5-1 to TRBJ2-7; TRBD2 aligns across 13 bases. The V and J ends lost 4 bases and 4 bases, in that order; junction bases with no gene match: 2. Looked up from germline, CDR1 is SGHRS and CDR2 is YFSETQ. The CDR3 is 14 residues long. The CDR3 loop reads CASSGGLAGYEQYF. The DNA of the CDR3 is TGCGCCAGCAGCGGGGGACTAGCGGGATACGAGCAGTACTTC.

This clone was observed a few times. The chain combines TRBV27 with TRBJ1-2, with 10 bases lining up with TRBD1. Per germline, CDR1 MNHEY and CDR2 SMNVEV (reference sequence). V was pared by 2 bases and J by 5 bases, with 2 bases of the junction left unmatched. This CDR3 is 14 amino acids long. The CDR3 loop reads CASSLDRGRYGYTF. The CDR3 DNA reads as TGTGCCAGCAGTTTAGACAGGGGGCGATATGGCTACACCTTC.

The chain has TRBV7-9 and TRBJ2-7; 7 nucleotides agree with TRBD2. Trimming cost V 4 bases and J 6 bases; bases outside gene matches: 18. Germline loops: CDR1 SEHNR, CDR2 FQNEAQ (reference sequence). The CDR3 consists of 17 residues. CDR3 in amino acids: CASSYGGSGRWGGEQYF. Here the CDR3 DNA reads TGTGCCAGCAGCTACGGGGGGTCCGGACGGTGGGGTGGCGAGCAGTACTTC.

V gene TRBV5-4 combines with J gene TRBJ1-3; possible D gene TRBD1, 5 bases. The V end lost 1 base, the J end lost 0 bases, and 8 bases lay between the germline ends. The CDR3 sequence is 15 residues long. CDR1 is SGHNT, CDR2 YYREEE, per germline (reference sequence). CDR3 residues: CASSLWGVSGNTIYF. The CDR3 region has the DNA TGTGCCAGCAGCTTGTGGGGCGTCTCTGGAAACACCATATATTTT.

This chain joins TRBV19 and TRBJ2-3; D not certain. V dropped 6 bases and J dropped 0 bases, with 10 bases sitting between them. CDR1 and CDR2 (germline): LNHDA, SQIVND (reference sequence). The length of the CDR3 is 14 residues. CDR3 in DNA: TGTGCCAGTAGGAGGTCTACTAGCACAGATACGCAGTATTTT. As protein: CASRRSTSTDTQYF.

The chain uses TRBV6-5 and TRBJ1-5; TRBD1 matches at 7 bases. Germline CDR1 MNHEY, CDR2 SVGAGI. Trimming at V came to 6 bases and at J to 3 bases, leaving 8 bases not matched to a gene. The CDR3 runs 15 residues. CDR3 in amino acids: CASSPGQVINQPQHF. The CDR3 bases are TGTGCCAGCAGCCCAGGACAGGTGATCAATCAGCCCCAGCATTTT.

The chain employs TRBV5-1 and TRBJ2-7; a possible D gene is TRBD2 (6 bases). CDR3 length equals 15 residues. Trimming left V 3 bases short and J 2 bases short, with 15 bases between. The germline V gene has CDR1 SGHRS and CDR2 YFSETQ. The CDR3, as DNA: TGCGCCAGCAGCTGGGGAGGCGAACCAACCTACGAGCAGTACTTC. It is translated as CASSWGGEPTYEQYF.

The chain has TRBV19 and TRBJ1-2; D is possibly TRBD1 (6 bases). This CDR3 has 15 residues. Deletions cut 7 bases from V and 4 bases from J, with 19 bases between. Germline V gene data show CDR1 as LNHDA and CDR2 as SQIVND (reference sequence). In nucleotides, the CDR3 is TGTGCCAGTATTGGTGCCCGGGGAGGGGGCTATGGCTACACCTTC. This codes for CASIGARGGGYGYTF.